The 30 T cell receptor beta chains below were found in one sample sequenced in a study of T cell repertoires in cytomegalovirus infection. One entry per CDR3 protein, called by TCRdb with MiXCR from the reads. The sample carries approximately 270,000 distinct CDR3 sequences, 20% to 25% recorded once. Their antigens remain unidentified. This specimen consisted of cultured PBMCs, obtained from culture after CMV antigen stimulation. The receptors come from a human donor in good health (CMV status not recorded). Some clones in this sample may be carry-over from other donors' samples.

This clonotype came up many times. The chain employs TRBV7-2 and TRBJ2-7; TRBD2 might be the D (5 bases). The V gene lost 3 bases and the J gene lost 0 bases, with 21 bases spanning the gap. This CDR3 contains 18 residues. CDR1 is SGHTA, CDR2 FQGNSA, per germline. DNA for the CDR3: TGTGCCAGCAGCTTGTTCACGACGCTAGCTCAGTTCTCCTACGAGCAGTACGTC. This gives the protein CASSLFTTLAQFSYEQYV.

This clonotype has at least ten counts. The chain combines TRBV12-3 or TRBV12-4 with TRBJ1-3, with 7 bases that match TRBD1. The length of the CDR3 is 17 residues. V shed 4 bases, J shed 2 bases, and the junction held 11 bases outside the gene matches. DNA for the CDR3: TGTGCCAGCAGTTCACCGGAGGACAGGTCGGCTGGAAACACCATATATTTT. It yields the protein CASSSPEDRSAGNTIYF.

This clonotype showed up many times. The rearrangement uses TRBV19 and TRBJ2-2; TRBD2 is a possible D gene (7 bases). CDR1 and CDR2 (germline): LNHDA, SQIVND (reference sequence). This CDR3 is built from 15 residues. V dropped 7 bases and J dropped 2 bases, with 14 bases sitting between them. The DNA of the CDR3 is TGTGCCAGTATTAGGGGGGGCCCTAACACCGGGGAGCTGTTTTTT. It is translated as CASIRGGPNTGELFF.

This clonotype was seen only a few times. The CDR3 DNA sequence: TGTGCCAGCAGTGACCAGAGGGGGCTGAGCACTGAAGCTTTCTTT. Translated, it gives CASSDQRGLSTEAFF. V gene TRBV2 combines with J gene TRBJ1-1; 7 bases map to TRBD1. The germline CDR1 and CDR2 sequences are SNHLY and FYNNEI. The trim removed 3 bases at V and 4 bases at J, leaving 8 bases unmatched. This CDR3 is built from 15 residues.

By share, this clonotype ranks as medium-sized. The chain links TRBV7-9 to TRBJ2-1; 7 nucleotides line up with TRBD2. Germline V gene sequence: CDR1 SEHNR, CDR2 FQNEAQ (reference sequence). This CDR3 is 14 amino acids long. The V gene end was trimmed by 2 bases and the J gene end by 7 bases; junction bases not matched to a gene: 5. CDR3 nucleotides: TGTGCCAGCAGCTTAAGGCGGGAGCGAAATGAGCAGTTCTTC. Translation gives CASSLRRERNEQFF.

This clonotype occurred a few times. CDR3: CAISDLSGRSYNEQFF. CDR3 coding DNA: TGTGCCATCAGTGACCTTAGCGGGCGCAGCTACAATGAGCAGTTCTTC. This rearrangement joins TRBV10-3 to TRBJ2-1, with 7 bases matching TRBD2. CDR3 size: 16 residues. Germline V gene data show CDR1 as ENHRY and CDR2 as SYGVKD. V was pared by 3 bases and J by 3 bases, with 8 bases of the junction left unmatched.

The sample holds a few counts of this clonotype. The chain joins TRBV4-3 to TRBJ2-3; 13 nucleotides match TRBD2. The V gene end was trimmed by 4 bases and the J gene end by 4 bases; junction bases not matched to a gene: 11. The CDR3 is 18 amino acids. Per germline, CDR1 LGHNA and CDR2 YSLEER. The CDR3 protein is CASSLQYELAGGPDTQYF. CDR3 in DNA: TGCGCCAGCAGCCTACAATACGAACTAGCGGGAGGGCCAGATACGCAGTATTTT.

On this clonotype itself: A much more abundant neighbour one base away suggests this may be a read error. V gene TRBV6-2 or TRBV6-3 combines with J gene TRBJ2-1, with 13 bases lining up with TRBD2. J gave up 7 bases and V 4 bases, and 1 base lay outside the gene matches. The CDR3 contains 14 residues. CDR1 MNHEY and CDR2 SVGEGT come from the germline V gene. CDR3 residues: CASSWTSGSNEQFF. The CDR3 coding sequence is TGTGCCAGCAGTTGGACTAGCGGGAGTAATGAGCAGTTCTTC.

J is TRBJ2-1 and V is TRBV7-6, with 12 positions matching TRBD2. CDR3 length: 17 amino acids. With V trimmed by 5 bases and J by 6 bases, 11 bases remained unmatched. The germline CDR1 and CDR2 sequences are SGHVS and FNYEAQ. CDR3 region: CASSLPRLAGDFNEQFF. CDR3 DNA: TGTGCCAGCAGCCTTCCCCGACTAGCGGGAGATTTCAATGAGCAGTTCTTC.

The DNA for the CDR3 is TGTGCCAGCAGCTTCCTCGGGACAACGAGCTCTGGAAACACCATATATTTT. Its translation is CASSFLGTTSSGNTIYF. The chain has TRBV7-9 and TRBJ1-3; a weak D match, TRBD1 (6 bases). V gave up 3 bases and J gave up 0 bases, with 15 bases separating them. Germline values: CDR1 SEHNR, CDR2 FQNEAQ (reference sequence). The CDR3 loop spans 17 amino acids.

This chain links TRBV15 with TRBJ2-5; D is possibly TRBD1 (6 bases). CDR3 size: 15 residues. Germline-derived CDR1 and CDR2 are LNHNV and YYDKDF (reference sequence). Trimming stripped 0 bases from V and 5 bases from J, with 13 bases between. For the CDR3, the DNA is TGTGCCACCAGCAGAGATTGGGTGAGGGGGGAGACCCAGTACTTC. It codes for CATSRDWVRGETQYF.

The CDR3 nucleotides are TGCGCCAGCAGCCACTTTAGCGGGAGGGCCGGGGAGCAGTACTTC. It codes for CASSHFSGRAGEQYF. The chain is built from TRBV4-1 and TRBJ2-7; 11 nucleotides align to TRBD2. Germline CDR1 MGHRA, CDR2 YSYEKL. The CDR3 runs to 15 residues. V lost 3 bases, J lost 7 bases, and 8 bases stayed unmatched.

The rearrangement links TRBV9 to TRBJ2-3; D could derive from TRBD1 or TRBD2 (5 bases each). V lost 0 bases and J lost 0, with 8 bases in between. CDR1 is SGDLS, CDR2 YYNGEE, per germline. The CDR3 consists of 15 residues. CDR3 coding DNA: TGTGCCAGCAGCGTAGGAGGGGACAGCACAGATACGCAGTATTTT. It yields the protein CASSVGGDSTDTQYF.

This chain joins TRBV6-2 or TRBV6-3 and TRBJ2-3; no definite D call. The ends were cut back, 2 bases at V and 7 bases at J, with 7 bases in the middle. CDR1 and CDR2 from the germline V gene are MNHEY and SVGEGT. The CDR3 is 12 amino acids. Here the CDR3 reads CASSYKENTQYF. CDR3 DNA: TGTGCCAGCAGTTACAAGGAGAATACGCAGTATTTT.

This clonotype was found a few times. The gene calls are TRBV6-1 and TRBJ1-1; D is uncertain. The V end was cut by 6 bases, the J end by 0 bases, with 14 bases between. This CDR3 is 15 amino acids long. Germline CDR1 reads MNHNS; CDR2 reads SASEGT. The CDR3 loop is CASRNPHELNTEAFF. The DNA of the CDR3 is TGTGCCAGCAGAAACCCCCATGAGTTGAACACTGAAGCTTTCTTT.

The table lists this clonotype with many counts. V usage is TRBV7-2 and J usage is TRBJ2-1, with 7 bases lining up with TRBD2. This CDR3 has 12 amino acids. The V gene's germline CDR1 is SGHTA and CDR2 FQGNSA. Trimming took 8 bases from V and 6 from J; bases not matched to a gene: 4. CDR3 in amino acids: CASGRAFNEQFF. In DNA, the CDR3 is TGTGCCAGCGGGAGGGCCTTCAATGAGCAGTTCTTC.

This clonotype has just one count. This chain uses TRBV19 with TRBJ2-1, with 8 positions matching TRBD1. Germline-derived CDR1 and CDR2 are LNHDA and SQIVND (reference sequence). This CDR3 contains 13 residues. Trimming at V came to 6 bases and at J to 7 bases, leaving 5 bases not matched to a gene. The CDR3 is CASSDRGVNEQFF. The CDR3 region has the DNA TGTGCCAGTAGCGACAGGGGAGTGAATGAGCAGTTCTTC.

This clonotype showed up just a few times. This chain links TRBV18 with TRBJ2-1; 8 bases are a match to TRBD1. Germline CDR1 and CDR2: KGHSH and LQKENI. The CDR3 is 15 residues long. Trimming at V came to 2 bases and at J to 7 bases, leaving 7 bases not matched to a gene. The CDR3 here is CASSPTRGRLNEQFF. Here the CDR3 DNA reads TGTGCCAGCTCACCAACCAGGGGGCGGCTGAATGAGCAGTTCTTC.

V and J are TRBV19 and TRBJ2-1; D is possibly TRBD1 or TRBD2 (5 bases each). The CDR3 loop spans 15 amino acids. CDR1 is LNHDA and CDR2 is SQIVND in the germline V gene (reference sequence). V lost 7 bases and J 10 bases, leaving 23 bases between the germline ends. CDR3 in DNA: TGTGCCAGTATCTCCGGGGCGGCCGACGGCTTCGAGCAGTTCTTC. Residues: CASISGAADGFEQFF.

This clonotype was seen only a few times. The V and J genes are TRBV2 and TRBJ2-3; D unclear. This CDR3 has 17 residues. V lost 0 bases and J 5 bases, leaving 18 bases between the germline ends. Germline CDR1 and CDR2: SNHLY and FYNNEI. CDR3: CASSEAFHEAGGDTQYF. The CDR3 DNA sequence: TGTGCCAGCAGTGAAGCGTTCCACGAGGCCGGCGGAGATACGCAGTATTTT.

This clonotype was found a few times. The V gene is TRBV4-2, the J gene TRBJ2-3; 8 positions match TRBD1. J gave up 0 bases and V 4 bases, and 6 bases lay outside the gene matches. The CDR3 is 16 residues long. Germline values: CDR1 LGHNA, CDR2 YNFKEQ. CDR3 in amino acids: CASSPGGPTSTDTQYF. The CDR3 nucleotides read TGTGCCAGCAGCCCAGGGGGCCCTACTAGCACAGATACGCAGTATTTT.

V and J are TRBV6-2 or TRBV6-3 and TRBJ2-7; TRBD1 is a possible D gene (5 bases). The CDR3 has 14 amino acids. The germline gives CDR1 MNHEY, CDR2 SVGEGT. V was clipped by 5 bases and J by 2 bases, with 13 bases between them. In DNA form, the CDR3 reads TGTGCCAGCAGTCTCCCCGCAGGGACCTACGAGCAGTACTTC. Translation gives CASSLPAGTYEQYF.

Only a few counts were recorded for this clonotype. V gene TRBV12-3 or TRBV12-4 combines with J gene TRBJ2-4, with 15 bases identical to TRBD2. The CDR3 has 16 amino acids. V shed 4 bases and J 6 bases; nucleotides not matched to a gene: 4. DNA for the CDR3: TGTGCCAGCAGTTGGGGACTAGCGGGAGGCGGAAACATTCAGTACTTC. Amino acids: CASSWGLAGGGNIQYF.

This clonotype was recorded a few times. CDR3 amino acids: CASSLDPAGVFEQFF. The CDR3 DNA reads TGTGCCAGCAGCTTAGATCCAGCGGGAGTATTTGAGCAGTTCTTC. V is TRBV7-2 and J is TRBJ2-1; 8 bases fit TRBD2. CDR3 length: 15 amino acids. CDR1 is SGHTA, CDR2 FQGNSA, per germline. The ends lost 1 base at V and 9 bases at J; junction bases unmatched: 8.

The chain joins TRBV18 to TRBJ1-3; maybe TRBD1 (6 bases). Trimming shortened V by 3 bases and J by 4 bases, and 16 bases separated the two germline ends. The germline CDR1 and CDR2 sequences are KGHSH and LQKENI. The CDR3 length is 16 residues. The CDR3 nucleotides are TGTGCCAGCTCACCTCGACAGGAGGCAGAAGGAAACACCATATATTTT. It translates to CASSPRQEAEGNTIYF.

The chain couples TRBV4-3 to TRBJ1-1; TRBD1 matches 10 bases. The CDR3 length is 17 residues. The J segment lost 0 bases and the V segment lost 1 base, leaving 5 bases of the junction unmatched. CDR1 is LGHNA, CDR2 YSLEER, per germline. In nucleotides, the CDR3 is TGCGCCAGCAGCCAAGTAGGGACAGGGGTCATGAACACTGAAGCTTTCTTT. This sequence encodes CASSQVGTGVMNTEAFF.

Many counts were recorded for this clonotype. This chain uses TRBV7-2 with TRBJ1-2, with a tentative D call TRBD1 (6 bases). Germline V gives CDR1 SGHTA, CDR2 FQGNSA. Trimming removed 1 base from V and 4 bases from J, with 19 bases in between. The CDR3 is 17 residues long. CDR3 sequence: CASSLVQGGPLLYGYTF. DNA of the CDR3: TGTGCCAGCAGCTTAGTACAAGGGGGTCCCCTACTCTATGGCTACACCTTC.

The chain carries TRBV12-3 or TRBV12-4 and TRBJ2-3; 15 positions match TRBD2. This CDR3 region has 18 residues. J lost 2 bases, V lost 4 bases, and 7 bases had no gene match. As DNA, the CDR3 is TGTGCCAGCAGTTCATCCGGACTAGCGGGAGGGGACACAGATACGCAGTATTTT. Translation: CASSSSGLAGGDTDTQYF.

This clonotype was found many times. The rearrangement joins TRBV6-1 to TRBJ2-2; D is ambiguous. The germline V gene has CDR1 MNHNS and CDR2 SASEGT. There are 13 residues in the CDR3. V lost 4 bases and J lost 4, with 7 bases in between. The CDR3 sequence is CASSVLITGELFF. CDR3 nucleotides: TGTGCCAGCAGTGTTCTGATCACCGGGGAGCTGTTTTTT.

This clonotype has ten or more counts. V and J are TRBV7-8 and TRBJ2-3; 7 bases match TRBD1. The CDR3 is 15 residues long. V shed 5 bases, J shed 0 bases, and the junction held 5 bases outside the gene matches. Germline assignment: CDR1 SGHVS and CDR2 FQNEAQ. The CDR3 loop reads CASSPDRESTDTQYF. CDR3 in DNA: TGTGCCAGCAGCCCAGACAGGGAGAGCACAGATACGCAGTATTTT.